These 8 T cell receptor beta chains came from one sample sequenced in a study of beta chain features in type 1 diabetes. General study points: In all four CD4+ subsets, TCRB CDR3 length was significantly, moderately reduced in type 1 diabetes.

The antigens these receptors bind are not known. As every portion of the isolated RNA was reverse transcribed, the sequencing read expressed TCRB transcripts. Sequenced by immunoSEQ multiplex PCR; TCRdb stores in-frame clones only, minus some. The sample has around 260,000 clones, roughly 20% seen once; the top ten hold 0.025% to 0.035%. Sequencing was done on a sample of naive CD4+ T cells from blood. These receptors were obtained from a woman in her 40s with type 1 diabetes.

The chain has TRBV7-2 and TRBJ2-7, with no clear D. The CDR3 consists of 14 residues. The V end lost 5 bases, the J end lost 0 bases, and 11 bases lay between the germline ends. Germline V gene lookup returns CDR1 SGHTA and CDR2 FQGNSA. The CDR3 region has the DNA TGTGCCAGCAGCCCCCAGACACTCTCCTACGAGCAGTACTTC. As protein: CASSPQTLSYEQYF.

This clone is a singleton in its sample. The chain recombines TRBV6-5 with TRBJ2-7; D may be TRBD1 (6 bases). V lost 7 bases and J 3 bases, leaving 13 bases between the germline ends. The CDR3 is 13 amino acids. Looked up from germline, CDR1 is MNHEY and CDR2 is SVGAGI. The CDR3 region has the DNA TGTGCCAGCACTTCACCGACAGGCTACGAGCAGTACTTC. This codes for CASTSPTGYEQYF.

V gene TRBV5-1 combines with J gene TRBJ2-7; the D is unclear. Looked up from germline, CDR1 is SGHRS and CDR2 is YFSETQ. CDR3 length equals 13 residues. V dropped 0 bases and J dropped 6 bases, with 10 bases sitting between them. CDR3 region: CASSLVASGEQYF. The CDR3 nucleotides read TGCGCCAGCAGCTTGGTAGCTAGTGGCGAGCAGTACTTC.

The V call is TRBV2, the J call TRBJ1-2; D is possibly TRBD1 (5 bases). Germline lookup yields CDR1 SNHLY and CDR2 FYNNEI. The V gene lost 6 bases and the J gene lost 0 bases, with 14 bases spanning the gap. The length of the CDR3 is 15 residues. CDR3 sequence: CASRADSRSNYGYTF. The CDR3 DNA follows: TGTGCCAGCAGAGCAGACAGCCGATCTAACTATGGCTACACCTTC.

This clone showed up just a few times. The chain joins TRBV5-1 to TRBJ2-2, with 9 bases aligning to TRBD2. J gave up 0 bases and V 4 bases, and 4 bases lay outside the gene matches. The CDR3 extends over 16 amino acids. Germline V gene data show CDR1 as SGHRS and CDR2 as YFSETQ. CDR3 nucleotide sequence: TGCGCCAGCAGCCCCAGCGGGAGGCCGAACACCGGGGAGCTGTTTTTT. As protein: CASSPSGRPNTGELFF.

This clone has just a few counts. One end of the junction is discordant with germline, which a read error may explain. The J gene is TRBJ2-4, the V gene TRBV4-3, with D possibly matching TRBD2 (5 bases). Germline V gene lookup returns CDR1 LGHNA and CDR2 YSLEER. This CDR3 comprises 15 residues. In DNA, the CDR3 is TGCGCCAGCAGCCAAGAGAGGGAGTCCAAAGACATTCAGTACTTC. It translates to CASSQERESKDIQYF.

This chain joins TRBV7-3 and TRBJ2-1, with 10 bases lining up with TRBD2. CDR1 SGHTA and CDR2 FQGTGA come from the germline V gene. This CDR3 is built from 16 residues. V lost 4 bases, J lost 6 bases, and 9 bases stayed unmatched. CDR3 residues: CASSWGLAGARNEQFF. DNA of the CDR3: TGTGCCAGCAGCTGGGGCCTAGCGGGGGCCCGCAATGAGCAGTTCTTC.

DNA for the CDR3: TGTGCCGCCGACGGGGACACTGAAGCTTTCTTT. Its translation: CAADGDTEAFF. This sequence joins TRBV30 and TRBJ1-1, with D hard to call. CDR1 and CDR2 (germline): GTSNPN, SVGIG (reference sequence). V lost 8 bases and J lost 3, with 10 bases in between. The CDR3 loop spans 11 amino acids.